The rows below give T cell receptor beta chains drawn from one sample of a study of neurological immune-mediated disorders. From the 5' RACE reads, TCRdb called clonotypes with MiXCR, one entry per CDR3 protein. The profile shows nearly 30,000 distinct CDR3 sequences, about 15% of them singletons. The sample consisted of CD4+ T cells from blood. Source of these receptors: a female donor with HTLV-1-associated myelopathy (HAM/TSP). Each CDR3 is given with its conserved first and last residue. D genes are given only for firm matches. The size entry is marked missing in some rows and otherwise reads once, few, many or a size class.

many	TRBV18	16	TRBJ2-5	.	TGTGCCAGCTCACCGGCGGTTGCGGGGGCCAAAGAGACCCAGTACTTC	CASSPAVAGAKETQYF
many	TRBV10-2	13	TRBJ2-7	TRBD1	TGCGCCAGCAGTCCGGGACAGAACTACGAGCAGTACTTC	CASSPGQNYEQYF
many	TRBV7-2	15	TRBJ2-5	TRBD2	TGTGCCAGCAGCTTCGGACTAGCGGGGGGGAAGACCCAGTACTTC	CASSFGLAGGKTQYF
many	TRBV20-1	13	TRBJ1-2	TRBD1	TGCAGTGCTATGACAGGGGGCGCGTATGGCTACACCTTC	CSAMTGGAYGYTF
many	TRBV6-1	14	TRBJ1-6	.	TGTGCCAGCGGGGAGGGGAGGGGGAATTCACCCCTCCACTTT	CASGEGRGNSPLHF
many	TRBV15	14	TRBJ2-3	.	TGTGCCACCAGCAGGAGGGGGACTACAGATACGCAGTATTTT	CATSRRGTTDTQYF
many	TRBV7-2	16	TRBJ2-2	TRBD2	TGTGCCAGCAGCTTAGTCGGCGGGGGACGGTCCGGGGAGCTGTTTTTT	CASSLVGGGRSGELFF
medium-sized	TRBV5-5	17	TRBJ2-1	.	TGTGCCAGCAGCTTAGCGGCCGGGACAACTAGGACGCAGGTGGAGTTCTTC	CASSLAAGTTRTQVEFF
.	TRBV5-1	16	TRBJ1-2	.	TGCGCCAGCAGCCCGGCGGGGATTATTGGGCCCTATGGCTACACCTTC	CASSPAGIIGPYGYTF
many	TRBV30	14	TRBJ2-3	TRBD2	TGTGCCTGGAGCCCTAGCGGAGCTCCTGGTACGCAGTATTTT	CAWSPSGAPGTQYF
medium-sized	TRBV20-1	14	TRBJ1-1	.	TGCAGTGCTAGAGATGCCAGAATGAACACTGAAGCTTTCTTT	CSARDARMNTEAFF
many	TRBV5-1	12	TRBJ2-2	.	TGCGCCAGCAGCACCAACACCGGGGAGCTGTTTTTT	CASSTNTGELFF
many	TRBV7-2	15	TRBJ2-2	.	TGTGCCAGCAGCTTAGTTGGGAGAAACACCGGGGAGCTGTTTTTT	CASSLVGRNTGELFF
.	TRBV4-2	13	TRBJ1-2	.	TGTGCCAGCAGCCAAGAGTACCAGGGTCAAAACACCTTC	CASSQEYQGQNTF
many	TRBV28	15	TRBJ2-1	TRBD1	TGTGCCAGCAGTTCCCGACAGGGCTCCTACAATGAGCAGTTCTTC	CASSSRQGSYNEQFF
many	TRBV5-6	18	TRBJ2-6	.	TGTGCCAGCAGACGGGGGGGGACAGGAGCCTCTGGGGCCAACGTCCTGACTTTC	CASRRGGTGASGANVLTF
many	TRBV11-3	14	TRBJ2-7	.	TGTGCCAGCAGCTTGCAGCCCGGGGAAAACGAGCAGTACTTC	CASSLQPGENEQYF
medium-sized	TRBV7-2	13	TRBJ1-2	TRBD1	TGTGCCAGCAGCGTTGACAGGGCCTATGGCTACACCTTC	CASSVDRAYGYTF
many	TRBV6-1	16	TRBJ2-1	.	TGTGCCAGCAGTGAAGGAAGGAACAAGGCAAACAATGAGCAGTTCTTC	CASSEGRNKANNEQFF
.	TRBV5-1	14	TRBJ2-3	.	TGCTCCAGCAGCCCTGACAGTTACACAGATACGCAGTATTTT	CSSSPDSYTDTQYF
.	TRBV20-1	14	TRBJ2-1	TRBD2	TGCATTGGTCTGAGCGGGGGAGCCTACAATGAGCAGATCTTC	CIGLSGGAYNEQIF
many	TRBV7-2	15	TRBJ2-1	.	TGTGCCAGCAGCTCCACCTTTCGATCCTACAATGAGCAGTTCTTC	CASSSTFRSYNEQFF
many	TRBV30	15	TRBJ2-1	TRBD1	TGTGCCTGGACCCTTGCGGGACAGGGGCTCAATGAGCAGTTCTTC	CAWTLAGQGLNEQFF
many	TRBV20-1	14	TRBJ2-1	.	TGCAGTGCTAGAGCTGGTCCGGGGGATGGGGAGCAGTTCTTC	CSARAGPGDGEQFF
.	TRBV12-5	11	TRBJ2-3	.	TGTGCTAGTGGTTTCACAGATACGCAGTATTTT	CASGFTDTQYF
many	TRBV19	15	TRBJ2-1	TRBD1	TGTGCCAGTAGTAACTTCGGACAGGGGGCGAATGAGCAGTTCTTC	CASSNFGQGANEQFF
.	TRBV20-1	16	TRBJ2-1	TRBD2	TGCAGTGCTAATCATCCGACTAGCGGGAGTCAGAATGAGCAGTTCTTC	CSANHPTSGSQNEQFF
many	TRBV5-5	17	TRBJ2-3	TRBD2	TGTGCCAGCAGCTTTATACTAGCGGGAGGGAGCACAGATACGCAGTATTTT	CASSFILAGGSTDTQYF
many	TRBV5-1	19	TRBJ2-3	TRBD2	TGCGCCAGCAGCTTGGGAAATAGCGGGGGCTCCTCTAGCACAGATACGCAGTATTTT	CASSLGNSGGSSSTDTQYF
many	TRBV3-1	15	TRBJ1-2	TRBD1	TGTGCCAGCAGCCAAGCAGGGGGGACGGTCGACGGCTACACCTTC	CASSQAGGTVDGYTF
many	TRBV5-5	16	TRBJ1-2	.	TGTGCCAGCATCACACCGACCTCAGGGGTCGTCTATGGCTACACCTTC	CASITPTSGVVYGYTF